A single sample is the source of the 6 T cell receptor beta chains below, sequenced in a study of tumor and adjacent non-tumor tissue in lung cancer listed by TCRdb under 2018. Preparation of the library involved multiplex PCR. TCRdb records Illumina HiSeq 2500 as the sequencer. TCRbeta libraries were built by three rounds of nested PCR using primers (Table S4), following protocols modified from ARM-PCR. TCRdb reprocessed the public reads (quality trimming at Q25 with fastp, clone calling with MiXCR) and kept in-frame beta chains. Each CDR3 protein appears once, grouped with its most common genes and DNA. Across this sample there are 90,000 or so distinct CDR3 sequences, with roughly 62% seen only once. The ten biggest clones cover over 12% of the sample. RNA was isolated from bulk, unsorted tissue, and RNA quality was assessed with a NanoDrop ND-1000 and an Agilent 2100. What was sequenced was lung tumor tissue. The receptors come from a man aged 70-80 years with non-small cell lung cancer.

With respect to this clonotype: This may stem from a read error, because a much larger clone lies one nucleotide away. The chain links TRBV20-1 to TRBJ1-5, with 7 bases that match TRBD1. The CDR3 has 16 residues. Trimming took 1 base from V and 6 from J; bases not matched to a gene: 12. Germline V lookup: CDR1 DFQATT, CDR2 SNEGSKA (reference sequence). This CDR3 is CSARAPGGIGIQPQHF. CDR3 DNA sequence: TGCAGTGCTAGAGCTCCAGGGGGGATCGGCATTCAGCCCCAGCATTTT.

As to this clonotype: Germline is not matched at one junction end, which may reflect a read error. CDR3 region: CATSSAGRGISYDEKFF. The CDR3 DNA sequence: TGTGCCACCAGCAGTGCCGGGCGGGGGATCTCCTACGATGAGAAGTTCTTC. The V gene is TRBV15, the J gene TRBJ2-1; 7 bases fit TRBD2. CDR1 is LNHNV and CDR2 is YYDKDF in the germline V gene (reference sequence). CDR3 length: 17 amino acids.

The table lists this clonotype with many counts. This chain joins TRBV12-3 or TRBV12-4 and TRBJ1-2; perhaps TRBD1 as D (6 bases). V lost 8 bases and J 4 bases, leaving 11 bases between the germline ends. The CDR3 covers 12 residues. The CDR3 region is CASEGVSYGYTF. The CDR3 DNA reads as TGTGCCAGCGAGGGGGTCTCCTATGGCTACACCTTC.

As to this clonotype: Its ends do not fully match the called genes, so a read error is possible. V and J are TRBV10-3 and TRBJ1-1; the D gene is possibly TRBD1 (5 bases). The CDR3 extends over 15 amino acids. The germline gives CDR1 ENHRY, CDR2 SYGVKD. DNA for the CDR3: TGTGCCACGCGGGGGGGGGGTTTCATGAACACTGAAGTTTTCTTT. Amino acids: CATRGGGFMNTEVFF.

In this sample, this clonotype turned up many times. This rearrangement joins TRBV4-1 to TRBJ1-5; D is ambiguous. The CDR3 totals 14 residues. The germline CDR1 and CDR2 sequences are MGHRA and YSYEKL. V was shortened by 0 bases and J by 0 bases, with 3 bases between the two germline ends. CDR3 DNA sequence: TGCGCCAGCAGCCAAGACAGTAGCAATCAGCCCCAGCATTTT. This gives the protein CASSQDSSNQPQHF.

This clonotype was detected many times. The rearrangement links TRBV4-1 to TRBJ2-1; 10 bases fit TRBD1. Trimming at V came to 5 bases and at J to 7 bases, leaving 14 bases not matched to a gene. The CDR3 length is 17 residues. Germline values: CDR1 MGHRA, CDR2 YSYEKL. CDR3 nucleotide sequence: TGCGCCAGCAGCGCACAAGAGACAGGGGGCGCGGGGAATGAGCAGTTCTTC. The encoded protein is CASSAQETGGAGNEQFF.